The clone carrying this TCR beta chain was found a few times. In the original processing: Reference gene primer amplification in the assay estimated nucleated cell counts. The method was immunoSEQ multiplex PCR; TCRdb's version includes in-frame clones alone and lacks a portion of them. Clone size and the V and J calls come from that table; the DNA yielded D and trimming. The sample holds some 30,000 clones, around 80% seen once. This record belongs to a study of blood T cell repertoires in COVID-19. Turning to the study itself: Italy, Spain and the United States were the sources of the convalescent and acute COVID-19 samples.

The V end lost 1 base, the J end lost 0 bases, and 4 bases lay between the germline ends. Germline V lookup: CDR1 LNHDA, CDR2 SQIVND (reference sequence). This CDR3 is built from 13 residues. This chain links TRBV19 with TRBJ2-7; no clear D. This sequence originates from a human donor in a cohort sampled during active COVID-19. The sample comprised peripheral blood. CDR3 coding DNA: TGTGCCAGTAGTATAGTGAGCTCCTACGAGCAGTACTTC. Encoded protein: CASSIVSSYEQYF.